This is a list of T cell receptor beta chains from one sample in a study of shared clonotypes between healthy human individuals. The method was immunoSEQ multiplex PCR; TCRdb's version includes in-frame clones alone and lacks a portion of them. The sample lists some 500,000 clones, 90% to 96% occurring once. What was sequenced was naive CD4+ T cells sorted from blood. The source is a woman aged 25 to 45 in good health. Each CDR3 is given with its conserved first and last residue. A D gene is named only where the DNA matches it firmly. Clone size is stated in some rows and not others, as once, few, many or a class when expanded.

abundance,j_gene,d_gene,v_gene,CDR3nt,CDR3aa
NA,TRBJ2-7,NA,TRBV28,TGTGCCAGCAGTTTTTCGGGGTACGAGCAGTACTTC,CASSFSGYEQYF
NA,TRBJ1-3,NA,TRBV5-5,TGTGCCAGCAGCTTTGGGGCTGGCTCTGGAAACACCATATATTTT,CASSFGAGSGNTIYF
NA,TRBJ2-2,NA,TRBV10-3,TGTGCCATCAGTGAGACCAGGGATGCCGGGGAGCTGTTTTTT,CAISETRDAGELFF
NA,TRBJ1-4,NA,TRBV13,TGTGCCAGCAACCGGGGAACAGAAAAACTGTTTTTT,CASNRGTEKLFF
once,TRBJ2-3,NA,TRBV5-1,TGCGCCACATCCAGGGGCACAGATACGCAGTATTTT,CATSRGTDTQYF
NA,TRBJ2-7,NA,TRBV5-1,TGCGCCAGCAGCTTGACCGGGAGTAACCACGAGCAGTACTTC,CASSLTGSNHEQYF
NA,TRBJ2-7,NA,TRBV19,TGTGCCAGTAGTAAGACACGGGATTCCCGAGGTTACGAGCAGTACTTC,CASSKTRDSRGYEQYF
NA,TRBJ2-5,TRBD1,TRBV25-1,TGTGCCAGCAGCGACACCTCACAGGGGGGAGAGACCCAGTACTTC,CASSDTSQGGETQYF
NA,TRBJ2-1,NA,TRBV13,TGTGCCAGCAGCTACGGGACTCCCCTCAATGAGCAGTTCTTC,CASSYGTPLNEQFF
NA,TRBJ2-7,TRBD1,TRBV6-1,TGTGCCAGCATTATAAGACAGGGGGGCTACGAGCAGTACTTC,CASIIRQGGYEQYF
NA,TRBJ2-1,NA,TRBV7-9,TGTGCCAGCAGCTGGGGCCTGACCGTCAATGAGCAGTTCTTC,CASSWGLTVNEQFF
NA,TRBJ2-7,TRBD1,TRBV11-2,TGTGCCAGCAGCCTGGGACAGGGGGCTTTAAGCGAGCAGTACTTC,CASSLGQGALSEQYF
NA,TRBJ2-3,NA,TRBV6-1,TGTGCCAGCAGTGAAGCTGGGGTCCGGCAGAGGGAATATACGCAGTATTTT,CASSEAGVRQREYTQYF
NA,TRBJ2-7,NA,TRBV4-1,TGCGCCAGCAGGCCGCAGGGATCCTCCTACGAGCAGTACTTC,CASRPQGSSYEQYF
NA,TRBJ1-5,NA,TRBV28,TGTGCCAGCAGGTCCGAGGGTCGGCCCCAGCATTTT,CASRSEGRPQHF
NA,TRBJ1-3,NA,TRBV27,TGTGCCAGCAGTTTAAGGGGGGCTCAAGGAAACACCATATATTTT,CASSLRGAQGNTIYF
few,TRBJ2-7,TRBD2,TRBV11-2,TGTGCCAGCAGCACTAGCGGGAGTTACGAGCAGTACTTC,CASSTSGSYEQYF
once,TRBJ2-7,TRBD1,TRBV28,TGTGCCAGCAGGGACGACAGGGGCCTCGAGTTC,CASRDDRGLEF
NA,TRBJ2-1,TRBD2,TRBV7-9,TGTGCCAGCAGCTTAGTTCTAGCGGGAGATGAGCAGTTCTTC,CASSLVLAGDEQFF
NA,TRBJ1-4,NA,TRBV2,TGTGCCAGCACCCGGCGGGGAGGTAATGAAAAACTGTTTTTT,CASTRRGGNEKLFF
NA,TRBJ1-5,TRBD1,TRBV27,TGTGCCAGCAGTTTACGAAAACAGGGGGCTAACAATCAGCCCCAGCATTTT,CASSLRKQGANNQPQHF
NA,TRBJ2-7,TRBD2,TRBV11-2,TGTGCCAGCAGCTCGTGGACTAGCGGGAGGCTTTCCTACGAGCAGTACTTC,CASSSWTSGRLSYEQYF
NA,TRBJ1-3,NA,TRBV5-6,TGTGCCAGCAGCTTGCCGGGGGCGACGGGAAACACCATATATTTT,CASSLPGATGNTIYF
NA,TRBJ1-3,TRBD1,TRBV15,TGTGCCACCAGCAGAGAGAGGGCGGACAGGGCAGGAAACACCATATATTTT,CATSRERADRAGNTIYF
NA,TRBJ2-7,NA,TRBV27,TGTGCCAGCGCCTCTAGACCGGGACAAACTTTCTACGAGCAGTACTTC,CASASRPGQTFYEQYF
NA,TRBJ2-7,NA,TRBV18,TGTGCCAGCTCACCAGGGGCATTTAGACCCTACGAGCAGTACTTC,CASSPGAFRPYEQYF
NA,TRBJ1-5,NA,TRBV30,TGTGCCTGGAGTTCTGGGGGGGGTCTCAATCAGCCCCAGCATTTT,CAWSSGGGLNQPQHF
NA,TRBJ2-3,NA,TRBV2,TGTGCCAGCAGCCGGGAGCCTAACACAGATACGCAGTATTTT,CASSREPNTDTQYF
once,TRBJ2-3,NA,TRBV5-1,TGCGCCAGCAGGACAACAGGGTACACAGATACGCAGTATTTT,CASRTTGYTDTQYF
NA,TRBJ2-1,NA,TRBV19,TGTGCCAGTGCGTATGGGGCGGAAGGTGAGCAGTTCTTC,CASAYGAEGEQFF
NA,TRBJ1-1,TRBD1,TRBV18,TGTGCCAGCTCACCTCCCACAGGGGGGAGCAAAGCTTTCTTT,CASSPPTGGSKAFF
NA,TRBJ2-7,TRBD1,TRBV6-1,TGTGCCAGCAGTGAAAGTACAGGGGAAACCTACGAGCAGTACTTC,CASSESTGETYEQYF
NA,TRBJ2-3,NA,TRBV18,TGTGCCAGCTCACCGACTAGCACAGATACGCAGTATTTT,CASSPTSTDTQYF
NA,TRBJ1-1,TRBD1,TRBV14,TGTGCCAGCAGCCAAACATCTCTTCTGACAGGGGTAGCTTTCTTT,CASSQTSLLTGVAFF
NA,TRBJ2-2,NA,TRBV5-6,TGTGCCAGCAGCTTGTATGGGACTTCAGTCACCGGGGAGCTGTTTTTT,CASSLYGTSVTGELFF
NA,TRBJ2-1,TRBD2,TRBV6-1,TGTGCCAGCAGTGACTTAGAACTAGCGGGAGGCCGCAGGTATGAGCAGTTCTTC,CASSDLELAGGRRYEQFF
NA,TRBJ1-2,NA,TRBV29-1,TGCAGCGTCGAGAAAGGGAATGGCTACACCTTC,CSVEKGNGYTF